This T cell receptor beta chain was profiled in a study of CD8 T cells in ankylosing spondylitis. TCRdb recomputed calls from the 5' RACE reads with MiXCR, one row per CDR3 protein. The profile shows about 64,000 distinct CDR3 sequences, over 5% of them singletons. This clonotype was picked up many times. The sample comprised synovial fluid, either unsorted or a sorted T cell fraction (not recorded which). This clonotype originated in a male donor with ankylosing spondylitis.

The CDR3 DNA reads as TGCGCCAGCAGCTTAAATACGGGGAACACTGAAGCTTTCTTT. Translated, it gives CASSLNTGNTEAFF. V and J are TRBV5-1 and TRBJ1-1; D unclear. V lost 2 bases, J lost 1 base, and 9 bases lay in between. The CDR3 covers 14 residues. The germline CDR1 and CDR2 sequences are SGHRS and YFSETQ.